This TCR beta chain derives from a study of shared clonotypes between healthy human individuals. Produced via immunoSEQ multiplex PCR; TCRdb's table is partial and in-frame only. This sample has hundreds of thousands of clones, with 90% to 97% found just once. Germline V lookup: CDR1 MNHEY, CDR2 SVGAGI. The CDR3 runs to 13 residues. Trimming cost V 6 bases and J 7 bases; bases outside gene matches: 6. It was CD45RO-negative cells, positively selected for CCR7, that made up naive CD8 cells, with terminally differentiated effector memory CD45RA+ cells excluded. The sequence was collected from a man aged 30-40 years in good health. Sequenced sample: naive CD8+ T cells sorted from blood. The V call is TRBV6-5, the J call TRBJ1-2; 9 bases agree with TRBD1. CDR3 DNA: TGTGCCAGCAGCCCCGGGACAGGGATTGGCTACACCTTC. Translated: CASSPGTGIGYTF.